Given below is one TCR beta chain in context. TCRdb passed the RT-PCR reads through MiXCR, listing each CDR3 protein once. The sample holds more than 500,000 distinct CDR3 sequences; 11% are singletons and the top ten take approximately 11%. Trimming stripped 1 base from V and 6 bases from J, with 10 bases between. The CDR3 extends over 13 amino acids. Germline V lookup: CDR1 LGHNA, CDR2 YNFKEQ. This sample is part of a study of response to subunit inactivated influenza vaccine. These data were also reused for a study on T cells expressing NK-cell markers. In that study: Production of TCR beta cDNA relied on 5'RACE template switching with UMIs. Whether expanded NKG2C+ T cell clones were HCMV specific stayed uncertain.

The material sequenced was PBMCs from blood, taken on the day of vaccination. This chain uses TRBV4-2 with TRBJ2-7; the D is unclear. The sequence was collected from a man aged 45-60 years who received an inactivated influenza vaccine. The CDR3 reads CASSQGEIGEQYF. The DNA of the CDR3 is TGTGCCAGCAGCCAAGGAGAGATCGGCGAGCAGTACTTC.